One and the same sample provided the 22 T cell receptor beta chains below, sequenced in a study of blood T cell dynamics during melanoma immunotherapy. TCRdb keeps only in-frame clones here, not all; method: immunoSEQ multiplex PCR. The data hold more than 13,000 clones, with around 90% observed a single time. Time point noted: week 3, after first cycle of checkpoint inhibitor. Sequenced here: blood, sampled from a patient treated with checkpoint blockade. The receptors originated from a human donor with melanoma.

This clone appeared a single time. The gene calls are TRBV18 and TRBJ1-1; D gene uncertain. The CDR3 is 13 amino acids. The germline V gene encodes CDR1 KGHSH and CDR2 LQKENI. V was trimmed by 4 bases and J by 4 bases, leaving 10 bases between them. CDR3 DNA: TGTGCCAGCTCACAGGGTTGGGGCACTGAAGCTTTCTTT. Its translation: CASSQGWGTEAFF.

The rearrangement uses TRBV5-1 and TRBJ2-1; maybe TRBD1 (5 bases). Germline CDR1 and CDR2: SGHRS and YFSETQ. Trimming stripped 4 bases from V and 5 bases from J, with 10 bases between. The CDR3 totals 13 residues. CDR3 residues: CASSETADNEQFF. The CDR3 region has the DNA TGCGCCAGCAGCGAGACAGCCGACAATGAGCAGTTCTTC.

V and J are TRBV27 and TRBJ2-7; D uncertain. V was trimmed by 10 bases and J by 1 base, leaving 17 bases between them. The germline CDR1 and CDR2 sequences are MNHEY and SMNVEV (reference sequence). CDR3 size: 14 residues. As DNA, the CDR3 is TGTGCCACATCGCCTTGGGCAGATTCCTACGAGCAGTACTTC. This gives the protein CATSPWADSYEQYF.

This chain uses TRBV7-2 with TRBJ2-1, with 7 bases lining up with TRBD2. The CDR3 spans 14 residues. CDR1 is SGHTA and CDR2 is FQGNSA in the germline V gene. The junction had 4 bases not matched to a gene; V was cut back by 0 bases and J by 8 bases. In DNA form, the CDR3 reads TGTGCCAGCAGCTTAGCGGGAGGGCGTCATGAGCAGTTCTTC. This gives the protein CASSLAGGRHEQFF.

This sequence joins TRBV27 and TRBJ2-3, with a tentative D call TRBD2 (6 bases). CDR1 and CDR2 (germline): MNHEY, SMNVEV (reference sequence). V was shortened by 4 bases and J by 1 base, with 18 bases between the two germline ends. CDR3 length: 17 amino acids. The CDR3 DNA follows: TGTGCCAGCAGTTCCTACCTGGGGGGAGCCGGCACAGATACGCAGTATTTT. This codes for CASSSYLGGAGTDTQYF.

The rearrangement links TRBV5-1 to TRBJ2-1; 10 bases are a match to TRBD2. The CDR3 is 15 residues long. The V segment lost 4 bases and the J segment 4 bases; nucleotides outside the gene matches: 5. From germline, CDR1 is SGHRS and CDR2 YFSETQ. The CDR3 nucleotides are TGCGCCAGCAGCACTCTAGCGGGAGTTTACAATGAGCAGTTCTTC. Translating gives CASSTLAGVYNEQFF.

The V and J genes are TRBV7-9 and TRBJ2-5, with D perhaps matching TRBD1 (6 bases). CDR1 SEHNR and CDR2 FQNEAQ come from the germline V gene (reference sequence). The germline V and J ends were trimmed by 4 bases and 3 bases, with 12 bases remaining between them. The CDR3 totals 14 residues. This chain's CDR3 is CASSSRTVEETQYF. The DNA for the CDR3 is TGTGCCAGCAGCTCCCGGACAGTTGAAGAGACCCAGTACTTC.

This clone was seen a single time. The CDR3 loop is CASALTGGNYEQYF. CDR3 DNA: TGTGCCAGCGCTTTGACAGGGGGGAACTACGAGCAGTACTTC. The chain uses TRBV18 and TRBJ2-7, with 9 bases fitting TRBD1. CDR1 is KGHSH, CDR2 LQKENI, per germline. Losses at the gene ends were 8 bases for V and 3 bases for J; bases not matched to a gene: 8. This CDR3 has 14 amino acids.

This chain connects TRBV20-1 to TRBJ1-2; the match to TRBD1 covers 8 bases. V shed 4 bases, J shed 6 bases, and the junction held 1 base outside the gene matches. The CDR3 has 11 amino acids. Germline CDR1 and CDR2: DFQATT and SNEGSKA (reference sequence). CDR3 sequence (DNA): TGCAGTGCTATGGACAGGGATGGCTACACCTTC. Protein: CSAMDRDGYTF.

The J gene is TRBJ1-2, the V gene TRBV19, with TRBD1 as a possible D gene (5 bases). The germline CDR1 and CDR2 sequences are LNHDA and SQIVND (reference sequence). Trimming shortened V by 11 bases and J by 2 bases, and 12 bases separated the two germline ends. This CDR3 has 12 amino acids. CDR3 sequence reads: CALRGPNYGYTF. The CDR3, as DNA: TGTGCCTTGCGGGGACCCAACTATGGCTACACCTTC.

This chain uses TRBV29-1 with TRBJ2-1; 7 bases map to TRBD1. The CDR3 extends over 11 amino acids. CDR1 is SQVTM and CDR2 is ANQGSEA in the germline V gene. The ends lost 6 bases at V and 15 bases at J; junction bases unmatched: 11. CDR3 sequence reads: CSVVTGAVRFF. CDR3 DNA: TGCAGCGTAGTAACAGGGGCCGTTAGGTTCTTC.

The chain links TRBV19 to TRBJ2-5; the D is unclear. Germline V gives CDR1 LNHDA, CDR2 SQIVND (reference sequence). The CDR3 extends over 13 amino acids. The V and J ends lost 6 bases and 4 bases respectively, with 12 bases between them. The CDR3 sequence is CASSIRVRETQYF. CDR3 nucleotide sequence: TGTGCCAGTAGCATAAGGGTGAGAGAGACCCAGTACTTC.

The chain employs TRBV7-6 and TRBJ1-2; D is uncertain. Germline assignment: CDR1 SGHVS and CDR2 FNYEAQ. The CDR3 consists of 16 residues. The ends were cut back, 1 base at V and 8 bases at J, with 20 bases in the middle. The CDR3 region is CASSLGPLGPSGGYTF. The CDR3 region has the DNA TGTGCCAGCAGCTTAGGCCCCCTCGGGCCGAGCGGAGGCTACACCTTC.

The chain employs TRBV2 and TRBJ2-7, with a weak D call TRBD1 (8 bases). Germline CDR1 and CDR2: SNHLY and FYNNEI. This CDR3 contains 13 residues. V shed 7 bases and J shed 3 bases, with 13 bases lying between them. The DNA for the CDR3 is TGTGCCAGCAAGCGGGACAGGCGCTACGAGCAGTACTTC. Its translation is CASKRDRRYEQYF.

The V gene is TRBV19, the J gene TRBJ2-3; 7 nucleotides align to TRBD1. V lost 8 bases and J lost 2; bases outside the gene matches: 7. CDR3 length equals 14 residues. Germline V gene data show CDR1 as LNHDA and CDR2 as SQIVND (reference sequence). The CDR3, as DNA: TGTGCCAGTGCCCGGGACAGCCTCACAGATACGCAGTATTTT. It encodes CASARDSLTDTQYF.

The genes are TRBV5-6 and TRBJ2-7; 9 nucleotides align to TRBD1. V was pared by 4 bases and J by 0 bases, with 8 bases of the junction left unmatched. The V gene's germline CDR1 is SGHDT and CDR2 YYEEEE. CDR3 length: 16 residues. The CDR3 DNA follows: TGTGCCAGCAGCCCGAGGAGACAGGGGGTCTCCTACGAGCAGTACTTC. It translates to CASSPRRQGVSYEQYF.

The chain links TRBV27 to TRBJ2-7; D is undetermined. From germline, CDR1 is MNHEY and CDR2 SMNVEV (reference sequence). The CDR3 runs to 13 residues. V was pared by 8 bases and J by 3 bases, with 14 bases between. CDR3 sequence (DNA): TGTGCCAGCGGTAGGACGGAACTCTACGAGCAGTACTTC. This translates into CASGRTELYEQYF.

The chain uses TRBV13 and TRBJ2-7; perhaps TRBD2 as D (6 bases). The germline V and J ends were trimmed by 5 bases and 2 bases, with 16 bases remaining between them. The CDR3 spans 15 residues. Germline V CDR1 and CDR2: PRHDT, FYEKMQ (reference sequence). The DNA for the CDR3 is TGTGCCAGCAGCCAGAGGGCAGGGAGGACCTACGAGCAGTACTTC. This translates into CASSQRAGRTYEQYF.

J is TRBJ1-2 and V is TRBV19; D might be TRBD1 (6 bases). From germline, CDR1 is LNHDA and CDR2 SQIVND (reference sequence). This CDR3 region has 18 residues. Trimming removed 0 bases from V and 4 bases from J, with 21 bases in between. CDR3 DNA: TGTGCCAGTAGTATAGACTCGAGGACAGATCTCGGCCGCTATGGCTACACCTTC. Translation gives CASSIDSRTDLGRYGYTF.

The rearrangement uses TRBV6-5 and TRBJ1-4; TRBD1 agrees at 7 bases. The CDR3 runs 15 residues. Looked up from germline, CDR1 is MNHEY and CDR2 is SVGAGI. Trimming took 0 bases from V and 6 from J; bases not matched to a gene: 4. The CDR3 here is CASSYSGTEDEKLFF. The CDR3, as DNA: TGTGCCAGCAGTTACTCCGGGACAGAGGATGAAAAACTGTTTTTT.

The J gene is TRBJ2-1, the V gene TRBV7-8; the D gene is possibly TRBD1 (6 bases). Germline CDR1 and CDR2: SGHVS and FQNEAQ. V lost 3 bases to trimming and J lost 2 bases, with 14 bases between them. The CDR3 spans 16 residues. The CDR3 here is CASSFFQGITYNEQFF. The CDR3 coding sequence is TGTGCCAGCAGCTTCTTCCAGGGGATAACCTACAATGAGCAGTTCTTC.

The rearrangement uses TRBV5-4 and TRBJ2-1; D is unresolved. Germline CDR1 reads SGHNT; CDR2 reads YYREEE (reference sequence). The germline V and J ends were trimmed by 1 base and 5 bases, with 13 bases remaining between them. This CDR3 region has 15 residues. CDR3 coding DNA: TGTGCCAGCAGCTTGACTCCTTTATCTCACAATGAGCAGTTCTTC. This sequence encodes CASSLTPLSHNEQFF.